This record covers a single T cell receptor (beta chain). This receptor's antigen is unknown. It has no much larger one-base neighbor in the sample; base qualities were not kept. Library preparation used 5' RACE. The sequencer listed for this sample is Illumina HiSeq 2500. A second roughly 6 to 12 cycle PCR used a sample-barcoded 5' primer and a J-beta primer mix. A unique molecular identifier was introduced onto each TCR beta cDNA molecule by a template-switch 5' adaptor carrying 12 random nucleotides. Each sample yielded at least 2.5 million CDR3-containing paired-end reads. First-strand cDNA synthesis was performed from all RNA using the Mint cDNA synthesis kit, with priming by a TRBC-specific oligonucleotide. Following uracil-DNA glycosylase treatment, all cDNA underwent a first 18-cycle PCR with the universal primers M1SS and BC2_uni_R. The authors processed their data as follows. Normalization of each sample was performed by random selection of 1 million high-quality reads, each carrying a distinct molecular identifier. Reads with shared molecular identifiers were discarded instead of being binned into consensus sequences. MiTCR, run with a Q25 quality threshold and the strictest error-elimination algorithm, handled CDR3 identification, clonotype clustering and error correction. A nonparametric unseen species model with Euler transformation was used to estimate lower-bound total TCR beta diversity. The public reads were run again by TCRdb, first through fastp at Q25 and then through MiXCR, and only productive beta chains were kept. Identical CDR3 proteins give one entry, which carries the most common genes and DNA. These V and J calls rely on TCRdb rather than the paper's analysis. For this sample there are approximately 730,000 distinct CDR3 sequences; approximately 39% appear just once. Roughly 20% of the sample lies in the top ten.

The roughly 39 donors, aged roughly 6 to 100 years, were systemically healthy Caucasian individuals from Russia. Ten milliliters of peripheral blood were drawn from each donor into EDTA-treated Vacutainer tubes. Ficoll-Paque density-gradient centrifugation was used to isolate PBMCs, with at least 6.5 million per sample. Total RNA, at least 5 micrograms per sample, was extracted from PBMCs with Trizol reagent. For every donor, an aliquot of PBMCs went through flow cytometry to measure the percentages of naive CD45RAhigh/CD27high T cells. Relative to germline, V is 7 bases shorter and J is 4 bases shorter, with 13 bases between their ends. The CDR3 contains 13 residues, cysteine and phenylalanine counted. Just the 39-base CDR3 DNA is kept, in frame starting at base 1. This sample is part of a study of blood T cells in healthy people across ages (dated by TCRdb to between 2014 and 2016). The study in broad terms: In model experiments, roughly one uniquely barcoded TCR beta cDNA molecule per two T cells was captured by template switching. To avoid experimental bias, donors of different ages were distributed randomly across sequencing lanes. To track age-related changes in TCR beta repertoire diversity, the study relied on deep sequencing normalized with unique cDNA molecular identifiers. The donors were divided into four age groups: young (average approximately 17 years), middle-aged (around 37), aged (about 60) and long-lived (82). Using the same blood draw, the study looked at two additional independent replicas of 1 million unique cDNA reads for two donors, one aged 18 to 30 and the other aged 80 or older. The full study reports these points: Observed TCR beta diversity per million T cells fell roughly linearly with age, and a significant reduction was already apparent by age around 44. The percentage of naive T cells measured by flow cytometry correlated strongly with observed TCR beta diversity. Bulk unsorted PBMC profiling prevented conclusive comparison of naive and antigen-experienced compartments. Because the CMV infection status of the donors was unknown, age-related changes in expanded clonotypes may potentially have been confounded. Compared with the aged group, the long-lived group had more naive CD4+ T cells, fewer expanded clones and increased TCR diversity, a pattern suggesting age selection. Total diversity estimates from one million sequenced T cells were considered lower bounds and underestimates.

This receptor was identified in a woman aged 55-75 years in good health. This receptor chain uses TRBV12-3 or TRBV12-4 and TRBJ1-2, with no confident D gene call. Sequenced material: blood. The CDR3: CASTLGGFYGYTF. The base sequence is TGTGCCAGCACCTTGGGAGGTTTCTATGGCTACACCTTC.